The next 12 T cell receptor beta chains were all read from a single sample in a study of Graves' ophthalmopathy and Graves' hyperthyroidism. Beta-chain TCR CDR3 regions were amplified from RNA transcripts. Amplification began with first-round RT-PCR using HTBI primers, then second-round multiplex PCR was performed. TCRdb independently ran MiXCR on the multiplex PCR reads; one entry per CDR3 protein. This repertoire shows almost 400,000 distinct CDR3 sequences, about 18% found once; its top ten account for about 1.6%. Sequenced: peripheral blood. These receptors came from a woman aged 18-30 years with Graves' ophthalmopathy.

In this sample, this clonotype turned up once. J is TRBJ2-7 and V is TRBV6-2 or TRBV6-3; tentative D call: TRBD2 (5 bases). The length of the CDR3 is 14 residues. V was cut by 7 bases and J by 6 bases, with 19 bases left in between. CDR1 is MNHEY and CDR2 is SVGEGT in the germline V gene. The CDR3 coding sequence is TGTGCCAGCACCTACCTATTCGGGGATATCGAGCAGTACTTC. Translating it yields CASTYLFGDIEQYF.

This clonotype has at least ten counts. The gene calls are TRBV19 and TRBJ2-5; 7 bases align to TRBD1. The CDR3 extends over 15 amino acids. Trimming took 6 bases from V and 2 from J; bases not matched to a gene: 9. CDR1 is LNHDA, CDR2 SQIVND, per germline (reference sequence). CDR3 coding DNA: TGTGCCAGTAGAATTTCGGGACAGACACAAGAGACCCAGTACTTC. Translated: CASRISGQTQETQYF.

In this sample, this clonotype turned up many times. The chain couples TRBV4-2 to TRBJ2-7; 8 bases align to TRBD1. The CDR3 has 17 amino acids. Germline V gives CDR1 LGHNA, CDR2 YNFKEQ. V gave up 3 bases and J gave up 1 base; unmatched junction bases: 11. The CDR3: CASSHGRGTGRSYEQYF. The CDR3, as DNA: TGTGCCAGCAGCCATGGTCGGGGGACAGGAAGGTCCTACGAGCAGTACTTC.

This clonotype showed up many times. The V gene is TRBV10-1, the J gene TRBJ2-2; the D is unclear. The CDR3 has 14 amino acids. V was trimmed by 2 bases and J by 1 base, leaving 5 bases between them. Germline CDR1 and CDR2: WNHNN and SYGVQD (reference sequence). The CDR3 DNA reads TGCGCCAGCAGTGAGCAGGAGAACACCGGGGAGCTGTTTTTT. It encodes CASSEQENTGELFF.

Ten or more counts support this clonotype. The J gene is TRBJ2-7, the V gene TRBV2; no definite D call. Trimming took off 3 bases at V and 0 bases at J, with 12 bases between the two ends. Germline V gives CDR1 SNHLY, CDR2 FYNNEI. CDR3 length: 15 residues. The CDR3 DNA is TGTGCCAGCAGTGATGCCACGAAACCCTCCTACGAGCAGTACTTC. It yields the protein CASSDATKPSYEQYF.

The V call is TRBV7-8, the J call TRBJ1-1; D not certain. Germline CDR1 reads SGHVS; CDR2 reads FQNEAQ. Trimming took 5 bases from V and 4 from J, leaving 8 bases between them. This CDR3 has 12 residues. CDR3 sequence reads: CASSLPGTEAFF. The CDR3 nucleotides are TGTGCCAGCAGCCTACCGGGCACTGAAGCTTTCTTT. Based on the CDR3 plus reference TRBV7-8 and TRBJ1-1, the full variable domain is GAGVSQSPRYKVAKRGQDVALRCDPISGHVSLFWYQQALGQGPEFLTYFQNEAQLDKSGLPSDRFFAERPEGSVSTLKIQRTQQEDSAVYLCASSLPGTEAFFGQGTRLTVV.

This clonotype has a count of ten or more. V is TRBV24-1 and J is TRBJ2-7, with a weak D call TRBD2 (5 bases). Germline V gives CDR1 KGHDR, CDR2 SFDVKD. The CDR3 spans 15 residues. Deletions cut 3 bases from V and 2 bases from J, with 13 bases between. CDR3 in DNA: TGTGCCACCAGTGATGCATTCACCGGGGCCTACGAGCAGTACTTC. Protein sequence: CATSDAFTGAYEQYF.

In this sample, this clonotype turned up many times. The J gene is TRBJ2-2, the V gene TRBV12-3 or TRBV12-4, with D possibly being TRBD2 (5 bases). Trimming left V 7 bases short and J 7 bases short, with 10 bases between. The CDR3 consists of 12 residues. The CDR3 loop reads CASKGRSGELFF. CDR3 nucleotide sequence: TGTGCCAGCAAAGGGAGAAGCGGGGAGCTGTTTTTT.

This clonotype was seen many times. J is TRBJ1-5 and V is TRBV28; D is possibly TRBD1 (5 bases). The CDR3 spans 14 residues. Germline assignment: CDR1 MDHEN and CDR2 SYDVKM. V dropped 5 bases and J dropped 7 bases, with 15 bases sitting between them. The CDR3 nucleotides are TGTGCCAGCAGTACGGGGGGGGGAGGCCAGCCCCAGCATTTT. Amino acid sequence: CASSTGGGGQPQHF.

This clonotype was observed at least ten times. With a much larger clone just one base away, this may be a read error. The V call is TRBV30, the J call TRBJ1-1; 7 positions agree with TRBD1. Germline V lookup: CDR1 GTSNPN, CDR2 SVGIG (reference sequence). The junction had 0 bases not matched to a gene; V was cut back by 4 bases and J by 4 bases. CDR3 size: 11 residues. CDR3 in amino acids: CAWKGATEAFF. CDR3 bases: TGTGCCTGGAAGGGGGCCACTGAAGCTTTCTTT.

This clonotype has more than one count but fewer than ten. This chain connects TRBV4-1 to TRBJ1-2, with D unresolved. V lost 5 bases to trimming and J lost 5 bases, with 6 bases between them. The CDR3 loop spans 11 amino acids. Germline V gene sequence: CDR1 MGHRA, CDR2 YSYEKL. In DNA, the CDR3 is TGCGCCAGCAGCGACCCTTATGGCTACACCTTC. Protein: CASSDPYGYTF.

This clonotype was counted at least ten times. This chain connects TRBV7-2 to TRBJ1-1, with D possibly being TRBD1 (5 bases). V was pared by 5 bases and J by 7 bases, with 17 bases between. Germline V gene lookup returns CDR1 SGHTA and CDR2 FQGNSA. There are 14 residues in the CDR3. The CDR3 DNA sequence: TGTGCCAGCAGCCCGACAAGTCAGGGAAATGAAGCTTTCTTT. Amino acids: CASSPTSQGNEAFF.